This entry lists 28 T cell receptor beta chains sequenced from one sample in a study of T cell repertoires in cytomegalovirus infection. A single record per CDR3 protein comes from TCRdb applying MiXCR to the reads. The sample yields about 530,000 distinct CDR3 sequences, 26% seen once. Sequenced: PBMCs. The source of these receptors is a human donor in good health (CMV status not recorded). Some clones in this sample may be carry-over from other donors' samples.

V gene TRBV29-1 combines with J gene TRBJ2-2; D is unresolved. The V and J ends lost 0 bases and 6 bases respectively, with 5 bases between them. The CDR3 totals 12 residues. Germline-derived CDR1 and CDR2 are SQVTM and ANQGSEA. The CDR3 DNA sequence: TGCAGCGTTGAAGAGGTGGCCGGGGAGCTGTTTTTT. This codes for CSVEEVAGELFF.

This clonotype has more than one count but fewer than ten. The rearrangement uses TRBV20-1 and TRBJ2-7; 7 nucleotides match TRBD2. Looked up from germline, CDR1 is DFQATT and CDR2 is SNEGSKA (reference sequence). V shed 2 bases and J 4 bases; nucleotides not matched to a gene: 29. The CDR3 totals 21 residues. In nucleotides, the CDR3 is TGCAGTGCTAGATCACTTCCTAGGGGTTTAGATAGCGGGCACACCCCATACGAGCAGTACTTC. Translating it yields CSARSLPRGLDSGHTPYEQYF.

The chain recombines TRBV4-1 with TRBJ1-2, with 11 bases fitting TRBD1. Germline V lookup: CDR1 MGHRA, CDR2 YSYEKL. The junction had 10 bases not matched to a gene; V was cut back by 2 bases and J by 2 bases. The CDR3 is 18 amino acids. For the CDR3, the DNA is TGCGCCAGCAGCCAACTCGGACAGGGGGCCGTCGGGAACTATGGCTACACCTTC. Its translation: CASSQLGQGAVGNYGYTF.

This chain uses TRBV20-1 with TRBJ2-3, with a tentative D call TRBD1 (6 bases). CDR1 DFQATT and CDR2 SNEGSKA come from the germline V gene (reference sequence). Between the trimmed V and J ends, which lost 6 bases and 2 bases, there was a span of 18 bases. The CDR3 is 15 residues long. The CDR3 DNA sequence: TGCAGTGCGGAACCAGGGGTAGCAGCCACAGATACGCAGTATTTT. Its translation is CSAEPGVAATDTQYF.

The rearrangement links TRBV6-6 to TRBJ2-4, with D maybe TRBD2 (5 bases). Trimming pared 5 bases from V and 5 bases from J, leaving 16 bases between. Germline V gene lookup returns CDR1 MNHNY and CDR2 SVGAGI (reference sequence). CDR3 length equals 15 residues. DNA of the CDR3: TGTGCCAGCAGTGCGTGGACGGTGGAGGAAAACATTCAGTACTTC. It translates to CASSAWTVEENIQYF.

The gene calls are TRBV18 and TRBJ2-5, with a possible D match to TRBD1 (6 bases). Trimming removed 3 bases at V and 2 bases at J, with 10 bases between. Germline assignment: CDR1 KGHSH and CDR2 LQKENI. CDR3 size: 14 residues. Here the CDR3 reads CASSPSGQQETQYF. CDR3 bases: TGTGCCAGCTCACCTTCAGGACAGCAAGAGACCCAGTACTTC.

This chain connects TRBV4-2 to TRBJ2-7; no definite D call. Germline CDR1 is LGHNA and CDR2 is YNFKEQ. The V end was cut by 3 bases, the J end by 3 bases, with 9 bases between. The CDR3 covers 13 residues. CDR3 DNA sequence: TGTGCCAGCAGCCAGGCCGTAAGCTACGAGCAGTACTTC. Translated: CASSQAVSYEQYF.

This clonotype showed up many times. V is TRBV7-6 and J is TRBJ1-1; D perhaps matches TRBD1 (6 bases). Germline CDR1 is SGHVS and CDR2 is FNYEAQ. V dropped 5 bases and J dropped 2 bases, with 18 bases sitting between them. The CDR3 runs 16 residues. The CDR3 loop is CASSPFRGRTNTEAFF. CDR3 sequence (DNA): TGTGCCAGCAGCCCTTTCCGGGGGCGGACTAACACTGAAGCTTTCTTT.

The chain joins TRBV7-2 to TRBJ2-7, with 7 bases matching TRBD1. The CDR3 consists of 16 residues. The germline V gene encodes CDR1 SGHTA and CDR2 FQGNSA. Trimming cost V 1 base and J 2 bases; bases outside gene matches: 8. This chain's CDR3 is CASSLEGALGTYEQYF. In DNA, the CDR3 is TGTGCCAGCAGCTTAGAGGGGGCCCTGGGGACCTACGAGCAGTACTTC.

This clonotype was observed a few times. This sequence joins TRBV6-5 and TRBJ2-7; 11 bases are a match to TRBD1. The CDR3 is 15 residues long. Germline V lookup: CDR1 MNHEY, CDR2 SVGAGI. V shed 5 bases and J 3 bases; nucleotides not matched to a gene: 6. The CDR3 nucleotides read TGTGCCAGCAGTGCACGAGGGACAGGGGGCTACGAGCAGTACGTC. It encodes CASSARGTGGYEQYV.

The table lists this clonotype with a few counts. The chain links TRBV7-6 to TRBJ1-5; weak D call: TRBD1 (6 bases). The CDR3 has 16 amino acids. The V end lost 4 bases, the J end lost 0 bases, and 13 bases lay between the germline ends. CDR1 is SGHVS and CDR2 is FNYEAQ in the germline V gene. DNA for the CDR3: TGTGCCAGCAGCTCGTTGACAGGTCCTAGCAATCAGCCCCAGCATTTT. It is translated as CASSSLTGPSNQPQHF.

This clonotype turned up a few times. This chain uses TRBV10-3 with TRBJ2-1; unclear D gene. The germline V and J ends were trimmed by 3 bases and 1 base, with 16 bases remaining between them. The CDR3 covers 17 residues. CDR1 ENHRY and CDR2 SYGVKD come from the germline V gene. The CDR3: CAISDPGAPRSYNEQFF. DNA of the CDR3: TGTGCCATCAGTGACCCGGGTGCCCCCAGATCCTACAATGAGCAGTTCTTC.

This clonotype was found once. This chain joins TRBV20-1 and TRBJ2-1, with 9 bases fitting TRBD2. This CDR3 contains 15 residues. Germline values: CDR1 DFQATT, CDR2 SNEGSKA (reference sequence). Trimming at V came to 6 bases and at J to 0 bases, leaving 6 bases not matched to a gene. The chain's CDR3 is CSATGTSHSYNEQFF. Written as DNA, the CDR3 is TGCAGTGCCACCGGGACTAGCCACTCCTACAATGAGCAGTTCTTC.

This clonotype was counted between two and nine times. The chain joins TRBV4-2 to TRBJ1-5, with 10 bases lining up with TRBD1. CDR3 length: 17 amino acids. Germline assignment: CDR1 LGHNA and CDR2 YNFKEQ. Trimming at V came to 3 bases and at J to 3 bases, leaving 8 bases not matched to a gene. This CDR3 reads CASSQTGTGAFNQPQHF. For the CDR3, the DNA is TGTGCCAGCAGCCAGACCGGGACAGGGGCTTTCAATCAGCCCCAGCATTTT.

The chain is built from TRBV7-8 and TRBJ1-5, with D perhaps matching TRBD1 (5 bases). Germline values: CDR1 SGHVS, CDR2 FQNEAQ. The CDR3 runs to 14 residues. Between the trimmed V and J ends, which lost 3 bases and 6 bases, there was a span of 12 bases. The CDR3 spells CASSFVGGSQPQHF. In DNA form, the CDR3 reads TGTGCCAGCAGCTTTGTCGGGGGAAGTCAGCCCCAGCATTTT.

The chain joins TRBV6-2 or TRBV6-3 to TRBJ2-7; TRBD2 is a possible D gene (7 bases). The CDR3 loop spans 13 amino acids. V was cut by 5 bases and J by 6 bases, with 14 bases left in between. Looked up from germline, CDR1 is MNHEY and CDR2 is SVGEGT. The CDR3 DNA reads as TGTGCCAGCAGTCGGGGGGCGGCGGTCGAGCAGTACTTC. Its protein product is CASSRGAAVEQYF.

This chain connects TRBV20-1 to TRBJ2-2, with 12 bases aligning to TRBD2. The CDR3 contains 15 residues. V lost 3 bases and J lost 6; bases outside the gene matches: 5. Germline V CDR1 and CDR2: DFQATT, SNEGSKA (reference sequence). In DNA form, the CDR3 reads TGCAGTGCTAGTGCTAGCGGGAGGGCCGCCGGGGAGCTGTTTTTT. It specifies CSASASGRAAGELFF.

The CDR3 DNA sequence: TGTGCCAGCAGTGATAAAGGTGGGGGCGGAAAACTGTTTTTT. Its translation: CASSDKGGGGKLFF. V gene TRBV6-1 combines with J gene TRBJ1-4, with a possible D match to TRBD1 (6 bases). Between the trimmed V and J ends, which lost 3 bases and 10 bases, there was a span of 15 bases. Germline lookup yields CDR1 MNHNS and CDR2 SASEGT. This CDR3 has 14 amino acids.

Many counts were recorded for this clonotype. This sequence joins TRBV7-6 and TRBJ2-6; D gene ambiguous. The germline V and J ends were trimmed by 1 base and 1 base, with 11 bases remaining between them. The length of the CDR3 is 17 residues. Per germline, CDR1 SGHVS and CDR2 FNYEAQ. CDR3 amino acids: CASSLDGYGSGANVLTF. The CDR3 nucleotides read TGTGCCAGCAGCTTAGACGGCTACGGATCTGGGGCCAACGTCCTGACTTTC.

This chain joins TRBV19 and TRBJ2-1; TRBD2 aligns across 7 bases. The length of the CDR3 is 15 residues. Germline V CDR1 and CDR2: LNHDA, SQIVND (reference sequence). The V gene end was trimmed by 3 bases and the J gene end by 7 bases; junction bases not matched to a gene: 9. DNA for the CDR3: TGTGCCAGTAGTATGAGAGCGGGACTGTGGAATGAGCAGTTCTTC. The encoded protein is CASSMRAGLWNEQFF.

This clonotype was counted ten times or more. The rearrangement uses TRBV7-6 and TRBJ1-5; TRBD1 aligns across 7 bases. Per germline, CDR1 SGHVS and CDR2 FNYEAQ. This CDR3 contains 13 residues. The ends lost 5 bases at V and 4 bases at J; junction bases unmatched: 2. DNA for the CDR3: TGTGCCAGCAGCCCGACAGGGAATCAGCCCCAGCATTTT. It specifies CASSPTGNQPQHF.

The chain joins TRBV19 to TRBJ2-7; 10 bases map to TRBD2. CDR1 is LNHDA, CDR2 SQIVND, per germline (reference sequence). The CDR3 is 17 residues long. The CDR3, as DNA: TGTGCCAGTAGTATGGGTTCCCTAGCGGGAGCCCAAGACGATCAGTACGTC. Protein product: CASSMGSLAGAQDDQYV.

This clonotype was recorded a few times. The V call is TRBV7-9, the J call TRBJ2-7, with a possible D match to TRBD2 (6 bases). The CDR3 covers 15 residues. With 5 bases removed from V and 4 bases from J, the gap between germline ends came to 18 bases. The germline gives CDR1 SEHNR, CDR2 FQNEAQ (reference sequence). DNA of the CDR3: TGTGCCAGCAGCACCCCTAGTGGGGGGAATTACGAGCAGTACTTC. Translation: CASSTPSGGNYEQYF.

V usage is TRBV7-9 and J usage is TRBJ1-1, with D tentatively TRBD1 (5 bases). This CDR3 comprises 12 residues. Germline values: CDR1 SEHNR, CDR2 FQNEAQ (reference sequence). Trimming cost V 5 bases and J 7 bases, with 11 bases left between them. For the CDR3, the DNA is TGTGCCAGCAGCCGCCAGGGAGATGAAGCTTTCTTT. This codes for CASSRQGDEAFF.

As to this clonotype: The junction and the germline gene differ at one end; a read error may be behind it. The chain is built from TRBV6-8 and TRBJ2-5; D not resolved. From germline, CDR1 is MNHGY and CDR2 SAAAGT. The CDR3 has 12 residues. In DNA, the CDR3 is TGTGCCAGCAATTACGGCGCTGAGACCCAGTACTTC. This translates into CASNYGAETQYF.

This clonotype was found a few times. The rearrangement uses TRBV12-3 or TRBV12-4 and TRBJ2-2; no clear D gene. This CDR3 region has 12 residues. Between the trimmed V and J ends, which lost 4 bases and 7 bases, there was a span of 7 bases. This chain's CDR3 is CASSSQNGELFF. CDR3 nucleotide sequence: TGTGCCAGCAGTTCCCAGAACGGGGAGCTGTTTTTT.

This sequence joins TRBV6-6 and TRBJ2-7, with D tentatively TRBD1 or TRBD2 (6 bases each). The CDR3 extends over 12 amino acids. Germline CDR1 reads MNHNY; CDR2 reads SVGAGI (reference sequence). Trimming removed 7 bases from V and 7 bases from J, with 14 bases in between. CDR3 protein: CASKGGGNEQYV. In nucleotides, the CDR3 is TGTGCCAGCAAGGGGGGAGGAAATGAGCAGTACGTC.

The chain links TRBV4-3 to TRBJ1-2; D is undetermined. The CDR3 has 14 amino acids. Germline V gene lookup returns CDR1 LGHNA and CDR2 YSLEER. V gave up 1 base and J gave up 2 bases, with 8 bases separating them. For the CDR3, the DNA is TGCGCCAGCAGCCAAGTCGCAGGCAACTATGGCTACACCTTC. Translated, it gives CASSQVAGNYGYTF.